These T cell receptor beta chains were read from a single sample in a study of cytomegalovirus exposure and HLA in healthy donors. Method: immunoSEQ multiplex PCR; TCRdb's copy keeps in-frame clones and lacks some. The data hold tens of thousands of clones, with approximately 90% observed a single time. Sequencing was carried out using PBMCs. These receptors came from a man between 18 and 35 years old in good health and CMV-seronegative. CDR3s include the opening cysteine and the closing phenylalanine or tryptophan. D genes are given only for firm matches. The size field is filled for only some rows; it gives once, few, many or a size class.

CDR3nt	CDR3aa	abundance	d_gene	v_gene	j_gene
TGTGCCAGCAGTTACAGGGGCGACTCCTACAATGAGCAGTTCTTC	CASSYRGDSYNEQFF	-	-	TRBV6-5	TRBJ2-1
TGTGCCAGCAGCGTAGAAAGGCTAGCGGGAGGGACGTACCAAGAGACCCAGTACTTC	CASSVERLAGGTYQETQYF	-	TRBD2	TRBV9	TRBJ2-5
TGTGCCAGTAGTCTAGCGTACAGCTCCTACAATGAGCAGTTCTTC	CASSLAYSSYNEQFF	-	-	TRBV19	TRBJ2-1
TGTGCCAGCAGGGGACTATATGGCTACACCTTC	CASRGLYGYTF	-	-	TRBV6-1	TRBJ1-2
TGTGCCAGCTACTTTATGGAGGTGAGCGGGAGCTACGAGCAGTACTTC	CASYFMEVSGSYEQYF	-	TRBD2	TRBV6-8	TRBJ2-7
TGTGCCAGCAGGTCTAGCGGGAGGGCCGTGGACGAGCAGTACTTC	CASRSSGRAVDEQYF	-	TRBD2	TRBV5-4	TRBJ2-7
TGCGCCAGCAGCCCGGGACAGCGGAACACTGAAGCTTTCTTT	CASSPGQRNTEAFF	-	TRBD1	TRBV5-1	TRBJ1-1
TGTGCCAGCAGCCCAACATCGGCGGACGGGGAGCTGTTTTTT	CASSPTSADGELFF	-	-	TRBV9	TRBJ2-2
TGTGCCAGCAGCTCGGACCCGGGACAGGCGACACCTTACAATGAGCAGTTCTTC	CASSSDPGQATPYNEQFF	-	TRBD1	TRBV5-4	TRBJ2-1
TGTGCCAGCACCATTCGGACTAGCGGGAGGGCCCTAGAGACCCAGTACTTC	CASTIRTSGRALETQYF	once	TRBD2	TRBV5-4	TRBJ2-5
TGTGCCAGCATGGGACAGGGGGCCGGACTGTTTTTT	CASMGQGAGLFF	-	TRBD1	TRBV25-1	TRBJ1-4
TGTGCCAGCAGCGTAGGAGCGTCTCTATTCACAGATACGCAGTATTTT	CASSVGASLFTDTQYF	-	-	TRBV9	TRBJ2-3
TGTGCCAGCAGCTTAGATCCGGACAGAGTTAGTCGAGCTTTCTTT	CASSLDPDRVSRAFF	once	-	TRBV11-3	TRBJ1-1
TGTGCCAGCAGCTTAAGGCGGGTGAACACCGGGGAGCTGTTTTTT	CASSLRRVNTGELFF	-	-	TRBV7-2	TRBJ2-2
TGTGCCAGCAGTGAAGCTTGGGGGCCCCAAGAGACCCAGTACTTC	CASSEAWGPQETQYF	-	-	TRBV2	TRBJ2-5
TGCAGCGTTGAAGATCATGGCAGGGGATACTCCAACACTGAAGCTTTCTTT	CSVEDHGRGYSNTEAFF	-	-	TRBV29-1	TRBJ1-1
TGTGCCAGTAGTGCCCTACAGGGTGTGGGCTCTGGGGCCAACGTCCTGACTTTC	CASSALQGVGSGANVLTF	-	-	TRBV19	TRBJ2-6
TGCGCCAGCAGCTTGCAGGGGAGCTCCTACAATGAGCAGTTCTTC	CASSLQGSSYNEQFF	-	-	TRBV5-1	TRBJ2-1
TGTGCCAGCAGCTTATCAGTCTATGCAACAGAGTTCTTC	CASSLSVYATEFF	-	-	TRBV7-2	TRBJ2-1
TGTGCCAGTAGTTTCCTTTCGGGACAGCAGATTGAAAAACTGTTTTTT	CASSFLSGQQIEKLFF	-	TRBD1	TRBV19	TRBJ1-4
TGTGCCAGCAGTTTAACCAGTCCCACAGATACGCAGTATTTT	CASSLTSPTDTQYF	-	-	TRBV27	TRBJ2-3
TGCGCCAGCAGCCAAGGGGCCCATACGCAGTATTTT	CASSQGAHTQYF	-	-	TRBV4-1	TRBJ2-3
TGTGCCAGCAGGGACGAGCGGGGCTACGAGCAGTACTTC	CASRDERGYEQYF	once	TRBD2	TRBV6-1	TRBJ2-7
TGTGCCAGCAGCCCACCCCATAGCTTGGAGCAGTACTTC	CASSPPHSLEQYF	-	-	TRBV5-4	TRBJ2-7
TGTGCCAGCACCGCACAGGTGGGAACTGAAGCTTTCTTT	CASTAQVGTEAFF	-	-	TRBV7-6	TRBJ1-1
TGTGCCAGTAGCTTGCCGGGACAGGGTGGAGGGGAGCAGTACTTC	CASSLPGQGGGEQYF	-	TRBD1	TRBV19	TRBJ2-7
TGTGCCAGCAGCTCGCGCTTAGCGGGAGGCACCGGGGAGCTGTTTTTT	CASSSRLAGGTGELFF	once	TRBD2	TRBV7-2	TRBJ2-2
TGTGCCAGCAGTGCGGACAGGACTAGCGGGAGGTTGAACACAGATACGCAGTATTTT	CASSADRTSGRLNTDTQYF	-	TRBD2	TRBV6-1	TRBJ2-3
TGTGCCACCAGCAGAGTAACGACAGGGTTAGGGGAAAAACTGTTTTTT	CATSRVTTGLGEKLFF	-	TRBD1	TRBV15	TRBJ1-4
TGTGCCAGCCAACAGACAGGGGGCGCGGGGGGTCAGCCCCAGCATTTT	CASQQTGGAGGQPQHF	once	TRBD1	TRBV19	TRBJ1-5
TGTGCCACCAGCGTCGGAACAGACGAGCAGTACTTC	CATSVGTDEQYF	once	-	TRBV15	TRBJ2-7
TGTGCCAGCACCCCAGGGGGGAGAGAGCAGTACTTC	CASTPGGREQYF	-	-	TRBV7-2	TRBJ2-7
TGTGCCAGCAGTTCCGGGGGTTATGGCTACACCTTC	CASSSGGYGYTF	-	-	TRBV27	TRBJ1-2
TGTGCCAGTAGTAGGCCAGGGGCAGATACGCAGTATTTT	CASSRPGADTQYF	-	-	TRBV19	TRBJ2-3
TGTGCCAGTAGTATAGGGACAGACACAGATACGCAGTATTTT	CASSIGTDTDTQYF	-	-	TRBV19	TRBJ2-3
TGTGCCAGCACTGATCAGATGCTTTTCGAGCAGTACTTC	CASTDQMLFEQYF	-	-	TRBV2	TRBJ2-7
TGTGCCAGCAGTCCTCCTTCAGGTGGCCGAAATGAGCAGTACTTC	CASSPPSGGRNEQYF	-	-	TRBV11-2	TRBJ2-7
TGCGCCAACCCTCCGGGACAGGGAGTCTACGAGCAGTACTTC	CANPPGQGVYEQYF	-	TRBD1	TRBV10-1	TRBJ2-7
TGTGCCAGCAGCTTAGGATATGACGGGTTGGAGCAGTACTTC	CASSLGYDGLEQYF	-	-	TRBV7-9	TRBJ2-7
TGTGCCAGCAGCTCCACCGGGGGGGACTATGGCTACACCTTC	CASSSTGGDYGYTF	-	-	TRBV13	TRBJ1-2
TGTGCCAGCAGCAACTGGGCGGGGAGCTCCTACGAGCAGTACTTC	CASSNWAGSSYEQYF	-	-	TRBV6-6	TRBJ2-7
TGTGCCAGTAGTTTATCAACAGGGATCCCCGAGCAGTACTTC	CASSLSTGIPEQYF	-	-	TRBV19	TRBJ2-7
TGTGCCAGCAGCTCGGTTGGAGGCAATCAGCCCCAGCATTTT	CASSSVGGNQPQHF	-	-	TRBV27	TRBJ1-5
TGTGCCAGCAGCCAAGAACAGGACACCGGGGAGCTGTTTTTT	CASSQEQDTGELFF	-	-	TRBV4-2	TRBJ2-2
TGTGCCAGCAGGACAGGGGGTTCGACTGAAGCTTTCTTT	CASRTGGSTEAFF	-	TRBD1	TRBV7-9	TRBJ1-1